These 10 T cell receptor beta chains share one sample of origin, sequenced in a study of blood T cell repertoires in COVID-19. Repertoires were generated with immunoSEQ multiplex PCR, while TCRdb's copy carries only in-frame clones and drops some. Counted here are about 260,000 clones, around 84% occurring once; the ten biggest clones make up around 5.1%. Sequenced material: peripheral blood. These receptors were obtained from a woman in her fifties or sixties with COVID-19, enrolled during active disease.

This clone was counted a few times. The chain couples TRBV6-5 to TRBJ1-4; perhaps TRBD1 as D (5 bases). Germline CDR1 is MNHEY and CDR2 is SVGAGI. The CDR3 is 14 residues long. Trimming pared 7 bases from V and 0 bases from J, leaving 9 bases between. CDR3 DNA: TGTGCCAGCATGCAGGGTGCAACTAATGAAAAACTGTTTTTT. It specifies CASMQGATNEKLFF.

This chain links TRBV18 with TRBJ2-7; a weak D match, TRBD1 (6 bases). V dropped 2 bases and J dropped 2 bases, with 13 bases sitting between them. The CDR3 is 15 amino acids. The germline V gene has CDR1 KGHSH and CDR2 LQKENI. CDR3 sequence reads: CASSPAGERAYEQYF. DNA of the CDR3: TGTGCCAGCTCACCAGCAGGGGAACGGGCCTACGAGCAGTACTTC.

This clone has just one count. The chain couples TRBV6-6 to TRBJ2-1; TRBD2 aligns across 8 bases. This CDR3 spans 14 amino acids. Germline CDR1 reads MNHNY; CDR2 reads SVGAGI (reference sequence). The V segment lost 6 bases and the J segment 1 base; nucleotides outside the gene matches: 2. The CDR3: CASRSGGSYNEQFF. The CDR3 bases are TGTGCCAGCAGAAGCGGGGGTTCCTACAATGAGCAGTTCTTC.

The chain combines TRBV5-4 with TRBJ1-2; 7 positions agree with TRBD1. J gave up 2 bases and V 3 bases, and 4 bases lay outside the gene matches. The CDR3 is made up of 14 amino acids. CDR1 is SGHNT and CDR2 is YYREEE in the germline V gene (reference sequence). The DNA of the CDR3 is TGTGCCAGCAGCTCGCCGGGACAGAACTATGGCTACACCTTC. This codes for CASSSPGQNYGYTF.

The V and J genes are TRBV29-1 and TRBJ1-2; 7 bases fit TRBD1. The CDR3 extends over 13 amino acids. The V and J ends lost 1 base and 7 bases, in that order; junction bases with no gene match: 6. Germline CDR1 reads SQVTM; CDR2 reads ANQGSEA. This CDR3 is CSVEGGTARGYTF. Written as DNA, the CDR3 is TGCAGCGTTGAAGGGGGGACAGCTCGTGGCTACACCTTC.

V is TRBV18 and J is TRBJ2-3; 8 nucleotides match TRBD1. The germline CDR1 and CDR2 sequences are KGHSH and LQKENI. With 6 bases clipped from V and 2 bases from J, the junction kept 7 bases outside the gene matches. There are 15 residues in the CDR3. The CDR3 sequence: CASSGGTGSTDTQYF. The DNA of the CDR3 is TGTGCCAGCTCCGGAGGGACAGGATCCACAGATACGCAGTATTTT.

In its sample, this clone was seen once. The chain has TRBV5-4 and TRBJ1-1; no firm D call. Per germline, CDR1 SGHNT and CDR2 YYREEE (reference sequence). Trimming took 4 bases from V and 5 from J, leaving 15 bases between them. This CDR3 spans 14 amino acids. The CDR3 region is CASSPSGFVTEAFF. CDR3 sequence (DNA): TGTGCCAGCAGCCCGTCCGGTTTTGTGACTGAAGCTTTCTTT.

The J gene is TRBJ1-2, the V gene TRBV4-2, with D possibly being TRBD1 (6 bases). There are 16 residues in the CDR3. The germline V gene has CDR1 LGHNA and CDR2 YNFKEQ. Trimming took off 0 bases at V and 2 bases at J, with 13 bases between the two ends. The CDR3 is CASSQDWGQSNYGYTF. CDR3 bases: TGTGCCAGCAGCCAAGATTGGGGGCAGTCCAACTATGGCTACACCTTC.

This clone was seen a handful of times. This chain links TRBV28 with TRBJ1-2, with 7 positions matching TRBD1. The CDR3 has 16 amino acids. Trimming cost V 5 bases and J 0 bases; bases outside gene matches: 9. Germline V lookup: CDR1 MDHEN, CDR2 SYDVKM. The CDR3 is CASSITGGQSNYGYTF. The CDR3 bases are TGTGCCAGCAGTATAACTGGGGGACAGTCTAACTATGGCTACACCTTC.

The chain uses TRBV27 and TRBJ2-3, with D unresolved. CDR3 length: 16 amino acids. Trimming stripped 1 base from V and 0 bases from J, with 11 bases between. The germline gives CDR1 MNHEY, CDR2 SMNVEV (reference sequence). Here the CDR3 reads CASSLWAQMSTDTQYF. The CDR3 DNA follows: TGTGCCAGCAGTTTATGGGCGCAAATGAGCACAGATACGCAGTATTTT.